Below, 5 T cell receptor beta chains from the same sample are listed, as sequenced in a study of response to subunit inactivated influenza vaccine. TCRdb called the RT-PCR reads again in MiXCR, with one record for every CDR3 protein. The sample lists under 550,000 distinct CDR3 sequences, about 7.6% occurring once. The sample consisted of PBMCs from blood, taken less than 25 months after vaccination. Receptors originate from a man aged 50 to 69 who received an inactivated influenza vaccine.

Only a few counts were recorded for this clonotype. The chain has TRBV4-1 and TRBJ2-2; possibly TRBD1 for D (6 bases). The V and J ends lost 6 bases and 4 bases respectively, with 18 bases between them. Germline V gene sequence: CDR1 MGHRA, CDR2 YSYEKL. The CDR3 extends over 16 amino acids. The CDR3, as DNA: TGCGCCAGCAGTGGGAACCAGGGGATGAGCACCGGGGAGCTGTTTTTT. Residues: CASSGNQGMSTGELFF.

The chain links TRBV24-1 to TRBJ2-7, with 9 bases that match TRBD2. Germline lookup yields CDR1 KGHDR and CDR2 SFDVKD. This CDR3 comprises 15 residues. J was trimmed by 4 bases and V by 3 bases; bases with no gene match: 6. The CDR3 coding sequence is TGTGCCACCAGTGATCCCGGGACTAGCAAGTACGAGCAGTACTTC. Its protein product is CATSDPGTSKYEQYF.

Ten or more counts support this clonotype. The chain has TRBV20-1 and TRBJ1-5, with D unclear. V lost 2 bases and J 3 bases, leaving 11 bases between the germline ends. Looked up from germline, CDR1 is DFQATT and CDR2 is SNEGSKA (reference sequence). The CDR3 runs 14 residues. CDR3 in amino acids: CSARLGSLNQPQHF. For the CDR3, the DNA is TGCAGTGCTAGACTCGGCAGCCTCAATCAGCCCCAGCATTTT.

This clonotype was seen a few times. This chain joins TRBV7-2 and TRBJ2-2; D ambiguous. The CDR3 contains 16 residues. The V gene lost 0 bases and the J gene lost 1 base, with 9 bases spanning the gap. Germline CDR1 SGHTA, CDR2 FQGNSA. This CDR3 is CASSLAQSRNTGELFF. CDR3 coding DNA: TGTGCCAGCAGCTTAGCGCAGAGCAGGAACACCGGGGAGCTGTTTTTT. The full variable domain, completed using reference TRBV7-2 and TRBJ2-2, is GAGVSQSPSNKVTEKGKDVELRCDPISGHTALYWYRQSLGQGLEFLIYFQGNSAPDKSGLPSDRFSAERTGGSVSTLTIQRTQQEDSAVYLCASSLAQSRNTGELFFGEGSRLTVL.

CDR3 DNA: TGTGCCAGCAGCTTGCGGACAGGGGCGCGGGAGCAGTACTTC. Residues: CASSLRTGAREQYF. V gene TRBV5-5 combines with J gene TRBJ2-7; 9 bases map to TRBD1. Germline lookup yields CDR1 SGHKS and CDR2 YYEKEE (reference sequence). V shed 1 base, J shed 7 bases, and the junction held 6 bases outside the gene matches. The CDR3 contains 14 residues. The complete variable domain, with remaining parts taken from reference TRBV5-5 and TRBJ2-7, reads DAGVTQSPTHLIKTRGQQVTLRCSPISGHKSVSWYQQVLGQGPQFIFQYYEKEERGRGNFPDRFSARQFPNYSSELNVNALLLGDSALYLCASSLRTGAREQYFGPGTRLTVT.